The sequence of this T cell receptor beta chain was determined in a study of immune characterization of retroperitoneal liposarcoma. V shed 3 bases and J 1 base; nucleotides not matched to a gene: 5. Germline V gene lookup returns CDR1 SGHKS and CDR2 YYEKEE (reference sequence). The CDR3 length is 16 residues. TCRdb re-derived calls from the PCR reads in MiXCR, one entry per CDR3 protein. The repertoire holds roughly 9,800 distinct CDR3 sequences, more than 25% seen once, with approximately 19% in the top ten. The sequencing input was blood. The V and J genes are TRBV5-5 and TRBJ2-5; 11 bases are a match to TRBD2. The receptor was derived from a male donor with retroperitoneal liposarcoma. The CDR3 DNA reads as TGTGCCAGCAGCTATAGCGGGGGGGCTACCCAAGAGACCCAGTACTTC. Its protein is CASSYSGGATQETQYF.